Below, 5 T cell receptor beta chains from the same sample are listed, as sequenced in a study of shared clonotypes between healthy human individuals. Clones were sequenced by immunoSEQ multiplex PCR, and TCRdb holds only the in-frame ones, with some missing. The sample carries over a million clones, around 82% recorded once. Sequencing used memory CD4+ T cells from PBMCs. Noted subset: CD45RA-negative fraction. The receptor source for this set is a man aged 18 to 30 in good health. Some clones in this sample may be carry-over from other donors' samples.

The chain joins TRBV19 to TRBJ2-2, with TRBD1 as a possible D gene (6 bases). V dropped 8 bases and J dropped 1 base, with 11 bases sitting between them. CDR1 and CDR2 (germline): LNHDA, SQIVND (reference sequence). The CDR3 loop spans 14 amino acids. CDR3 residues: CASRDNLNTGELFF. DNA of the CDR3: TGTGCCAGTCGGGACAACCTGAACACCGGGGAGCTGTTTTTT.

This chain uses TRBV6-5 with TRBJ1-1, with 8 bases that match TRBD1. Germline CDR1 MNHEY, CDR2 SVGAGI. Trimming took 6 bases from V and 6 from J; bases not matched to a gene: 6. The CDR3 spans 13 residues. CDR3 in DNA: TGTGCCAGCAGAAATACAGGGGGAGCTGAAGCTTTCTTT. This sequence encodes CASRNTGGAEAFF.

The chain combines TRBV15 with TRBJ2-5; 7 nucleotides align to TRBD1. V was pared by 8 bases and J by 4 bases, with 7 bases of the junction left unmatched. The CDR3 contains 13 residues. Germline V gene data show CDR1 as LNHNV and CDR2 as YYDKDF (reference sequence). The CDR3: CATGTVNLETQYF. CDR3 in DNA: TGTGCCACCGGGACAGTGAACTTAGAGACCCAGTACTTC.

The rearrangement joins TRBV9 to TRBJ1-5; D uncertain. The V and J ends lost 0 bases and 6 bases respectively, with 10 bases between them. Germline loops: CDR1 SGDLS, CDR2 YYNGEE. The CDR3 covers 14 residues. CDR3 protein: CASSVEGVSQPQHF. The CDR3 DNA reads as TGTGCCAGCAGCGTAGAGGGTGTTTCTCAGCCCCAGCATTTT.

This clone has ten or more counts. This rearrangement joins TRBV5-4 to TRBJ2-3; the match to TRBD2 covers 10 bases. The V and J ends lost 4 bases and 2 bases, in that order; junction bases with no gene match: 13. The CDR3 has 18 residues. Germline V lookup: CDR1 SGHNT, CDR2 YYREEE (reference sequence). Here the CDR3 DNA reads TGTGCCAGCAGCGCGGGGCTAGCGGGGGCCGGGCTCACAGATACGCAGTATTTT. Encoded protein: CASSAGLAGAGLTDTQYF.